This T cell receptor beta chain is from a study of memory CD4+ T cells and cytomegalovirus serostatus. Study-wide context: Healthy Belgian adult donors included under ten CMV-positive and about two dozen CMV-negative people. Study observations and caveats: CMV serostatus prediction reached median AUC roughly 0.95, or 0.91 with US-trained model. The CMV-associated TCR signature appears largely within the CD4+ memory repertoire.

The repertoire was sequenced with immunoSEQ multiplex PCR; TCRdb's copy has only in-frame clones and lacks some. The repertoire holds more than 40,000 clones, with approximately 80% as singletons. Single viable CD3+CD4+CD8-CD45RO+ cells were sorted as the memory CD4+ T cells. On this clone itself: The antigen remains unidentified.

The clonotype comes from an adult in good health and CMV-seronegative. What was sequenced was memory CD4+ T cells from blood.

Written as DNA, the CDR3 is TGTGCCAGCATCTCGACTGAAGCTTTCTTT. Protein: CASISTEAFF. The rearrangement joins TRBV28 to TRBJ1-1; D unclear. Trimming pared 7 bases from V and 5 bases from J, leaving 5 bases between. CDR1 is MDHEN and CDR2 is SYDVKM in the germline V gene. The CDR3 has 10 amino acids. Combining the CDR3 with reference TRBV28 and TRBJ1-1 gives the whole variable domain DVKVTQSSRYLVKRTGEKVFLECVQDMDHENMFWYRQDPGLGLRLIYFSYDVKMKEKGDIPEGYSVSREKKERFSLILESASTNQTSMYLCASISTEAFFGQGTRLTVV.